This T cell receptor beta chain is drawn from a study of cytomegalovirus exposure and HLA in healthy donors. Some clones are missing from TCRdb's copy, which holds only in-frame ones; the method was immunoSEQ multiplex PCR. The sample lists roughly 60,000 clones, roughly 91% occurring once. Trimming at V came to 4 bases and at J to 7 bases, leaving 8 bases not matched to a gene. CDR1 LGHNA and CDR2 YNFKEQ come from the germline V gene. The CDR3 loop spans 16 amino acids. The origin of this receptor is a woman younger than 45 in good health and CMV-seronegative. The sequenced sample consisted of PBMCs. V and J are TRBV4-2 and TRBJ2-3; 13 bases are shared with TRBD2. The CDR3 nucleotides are TGTGCCAGCAGCCTCGGACTAGCGGGAGTAGAAAATACGCAGTATTTT. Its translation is CASSLGLAGVENTQYF.